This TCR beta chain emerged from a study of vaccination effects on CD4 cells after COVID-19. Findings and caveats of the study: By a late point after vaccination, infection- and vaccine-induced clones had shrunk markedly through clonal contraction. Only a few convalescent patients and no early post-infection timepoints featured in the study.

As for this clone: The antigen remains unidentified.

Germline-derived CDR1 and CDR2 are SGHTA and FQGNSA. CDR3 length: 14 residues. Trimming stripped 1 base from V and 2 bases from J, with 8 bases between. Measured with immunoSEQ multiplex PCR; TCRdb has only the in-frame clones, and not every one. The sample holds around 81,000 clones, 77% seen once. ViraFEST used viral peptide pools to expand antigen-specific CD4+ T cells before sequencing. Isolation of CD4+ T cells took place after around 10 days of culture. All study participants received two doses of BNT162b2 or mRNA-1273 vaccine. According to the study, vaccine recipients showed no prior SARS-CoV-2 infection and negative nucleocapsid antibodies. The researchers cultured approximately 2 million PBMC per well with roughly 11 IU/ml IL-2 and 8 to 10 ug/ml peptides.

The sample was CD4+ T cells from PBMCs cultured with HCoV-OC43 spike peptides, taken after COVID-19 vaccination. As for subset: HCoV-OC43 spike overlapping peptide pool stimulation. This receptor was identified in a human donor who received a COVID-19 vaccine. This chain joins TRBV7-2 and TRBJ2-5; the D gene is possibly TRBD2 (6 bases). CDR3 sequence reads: CASSLGRGQETQYF. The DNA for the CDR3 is TGTGCCAGCAGCTTAGGGCGGGGTCAAGAGACCCAGTACTTC.